This T cell receptor beta chain came from a study of blood T cell repertoires in COVID-19. At the level of the study: The origin of the acute and convalescent COVID-19 samples was the United States, Italy and Spain. T cells, B-cell-depleted T cells, or PBMCs provided the cDNA or gDNA that served as material.

In the source study's methods: Reference gene primer amplification gave nucleated cell count estimates. This table comes from immunoSEQ multiplex PCR, and its TCRdb copy is limited to in-frame clones, with some not included. That table furnishes V, J and clone size, whereas the DNA furnished D and trimming. The profile covers some 71,000 clones, with 81% appearing a single time and around 0.83% taken by the ten largest. The CDR3 is made up of 13 amino acids. Germline V gene lookup returns CDR1 MDHEN and CDR2 SYDVKM. V lost 7 bases, J lost 4 bases, and 10 bases lay in between. The TCR sequence derives from a woman aged 70-85 years with acute or convalescent COVID-19. The sequenced material came from peripheral blood. The chain employs TRBV28 and TRBJ1-4; D is ambiguous. DNA for the CDR3: TGTGCCAGCACAGGAGGTCATAATGAAAAACTGTTTTTT. As protein: CASTGGHNEKLFF.